Following are 31 T cell receptor beta chains from one sample sequenced in a study of molecular identifiers for immune sequencing clone quantification. Each CDR3 protein gets one entry after TCRdb re-called the PCR reads with MiXCR. The data show about 510,000 distinct CDR3 sequences, around 23% seen once. What was sequenced was naive CD8+ T cells from blood, with Jurkat cell RNA spiked in. The sample's subset: FACS-sorted CD8+CD4-CCR7+CD45RA+ naive T cells. The source of these receptors is a human donor in good health. Some libraries in this study had Jurkat cell RNA spiked in.

This clonotype was seen a few times. The V and J genes are TRBV19 and TRBJ2-3; TRBD2 agrees at 8 bases. CDR3 length: 18 amino acids. Per germline, CDR1 LNHDA and CDR2 SQIVND (reference sequence). Unmatched junction bases numbered 12, after V lost 4 bases and J lost 0 bases. CDR3 in amino acids: CASSKPLPSGRSTDTQYF. CDR3 DNA: TGTGCCAGTAGTAAGCCCCTCCCTAGCGGGCGTAGCACAGATACGCAGTATTTT. The complete variable domain, with remaining parts taken from reference TRBV19 and TRBJ2-3, reads DGGITQSPKYLFRKEGQNVTLSCEQNLNHDAMYWYRQDPGQGLRLIYYSQIVNDFQKGDIAEGYSVSREKKESFPLTVTSAQKNPTAFYLCASSKPLPSGRSTDTQYFGPGTRLTVL.

This clonotype has ten or more counts. V and J are TRBV5-6 and TRBJ1-1; TRBD1 matches 9 bases. The CDR3 extends over 20 amino acids. Trimming removed 4 bases from V and 4 bases from J; junction bases left unmatched: 23. Germline loops: CDR1 SGHDT, CDR2 YYEEEE. Here the CDR3 DNA reads TGTGCCAGCAGCACACTAAGGCCGCCGGACAGGGGTTATTTAGTCACTGAAGCTTTCTTT. Its protein product is CASSTLRPPDRGYLVTEAFF.

This clonotype was counted at least ten times. The V call is TRBV5-6, the J call TRBJ1-4, with TRBD1 identical over 9 bases. Germline V CDR1 and CDR2: SGHDT, YYEEEE. J lost 12 bases, V lost 3 bases, and 15 bases had no gene match. This CDR3 has 16 residues. The CDR3 sequence: CASSSTPGTGLRELFF. The CDR3 region has the DNA TGTGCCAGCAGCTCGACCCCCGGGACAGGGTTGCGAGAACTGTTTTTT.

The gene calls are TRBV27 and TRBJ1-3; no definite D call. This CDR3 comprises 15 residues. The germline V and J ends were trimmed by 0 bases and 2 bases, with 8 bases remaining between them. Germline-derived CDR1 and CDR2 are MNHEY and SMNVEV (reference sequence). The CDR3 is CASSLSGLAGNTIYF. In DNA, the CDR3 is TGTGCCAGCAGTTTATCAGGGCTCGCTGGAAACACCATATATTTT.

CDR3 nucleotides: TGTGCCATCAGTGAGTCGGGACAGGGGAGCACTGAAGCTTTCTTT. The encoded protein is CAISESGQGSTEAFF. This chain joins TRBV10-3 and TRBJ1-1, with TRBD1 matching 10 bases. Losses at the gene ends were 0 bases for V and 4 bases for J; bases not matched to a gene: 2. Germline V gene lookup returns CDR1 ENHRY and CDR2 SYGVKD. CDR3 length equals 15 residues.

The chain couples TRBV14 to TRBJ2-4, with 12 bases that match TRBD2. The CDR3 loop spans 19 amino acids. Germline CDR1 is SGHDN and CDR2 is FVKESK. With V trimmed by 6 bases and J by 0 bases, 12 bases remained unmatched. Here the CDR3 reads CASSRLAGAQGVAKNIQYF. CDR3 DNA: TGTGCCAGCAGTCGACTAGCGGGAGCCCAAGGGGTAGCCAAAAACATTCAGTACTTC.

This clonotype was seen more than once but under ten times. The gene calls are TRBV28 and TRBJ2-6, with TRBD1 matching 8 bases. The V gene's germline CDR1 is MDHEN and CDR2 SYDVKM. Trimming at V came to 8 bases and at J to 2 bases, leaving 17 bases not matched to a gene. The CDR3 is 19 residues long. CDR3 in amino acids: CASHPRTGRTMAGANVLTF. For the CDR3, the DNA is TGTGCCAGCCATCCAAGGACAGGGAGAACGATGGCTGGGGCCAACGTCCTGACTTTC.

This clonotype was detected a few times. The chain combines TRBV13 with TRBJ2-3; 8 positions match TRBD1. Germline V gene sequence: CDR1 PRHDT, CDR2 FYEKMQ (reference sequence). The CDR3 totals 14 residues. The V gene end was trimmed by 8 bases and the J gene end by 2 bases; junction bases not matched to a gene: 6. The CDR3 loop reads CASREDRATDTQYF. CDR3 sequence (DNA): TGTGCCAGCCGTGAGGACAGGGCCACAGATACGCAGTATTTT.

The chain carries TRBV6-5 and TRBJ2-1, with D tentatively TRBD1 or TRBD2 (7 bases each). The CDR3 is made up of 13 amino acids. Trimming removed 2 bases from V and 9 bases from J, with 11 bases in between. Germline V CDR1 and CDR2: MNHEY, SVGAGI. CDR3 sequence (DNA): TGTGCCAGCAGTTACACAGGGGAGGGTGAGCAGTTCTTC. Protein: CASSYTGEGEQFF.

Notes on this clonotype: The missing conserved phenylalanine or tryptophan at the end of this CDR3 makes a read error likely. V and J are TRBV14 and TRBJ2-2; D not resolved. V shed 4 bases and J shed 4 bases, with 10 bases lying between them. Germline CDR1 is SGHDN and CDR2 is FVKESK. The CDR3 is 14 residues long. CDR3 bases: TGTGCCAGCAGCCCTATACTTGGCACCGGGGAGCTGTTTTCT. Encoded protein: CASSPILGTGELFS.

The chain carries TRBV20-1 and TRBJ2-7; 9 bases match TRBD2. V gave up 0 bases and J gave up 5 bases; unmatched junction bases: 8. The CDR3 is 15 residues long. From germline, CDR1 is DFQATT and CDR2 SNEGSKA (reference sequence). This CDR3 reads CSARDRDSGSDEQYF. DNA for the CDR3: TGCAGTGCTAGAGATCGAGATAGCGGGAGCGACGAGCAGTACTTC.

The chain combines TRBV5-1 with TRBJ1-1; D ambiguous. CDR1 and CDR2 from the germline V gene are SGHRS and YFSETQ. Trimming took 0 bases from V and 4 from J, leaving 13 bases between them. The CDR3 runs 15 residues. This CDR3 is CASSLGPGGGTEAFF. The CDR3 DNA is TGCGCCAGCAGCTTGGGCCCCGGAGGAGGCACTGAAGCTTTCTTT.

This clonotype has a handful of counts. The chain employs TRBV6-1 and TRBJ2-3; TRBD1 agrees at 7 bases. The trim removed 2 bases at V and 2 bases at J, leaving 4 bases unmatched. This CDR3 comprises 15 residues. CDR1 is MNHNS and CDR2 is SASEGT in the germline V gene. CDR3: CASSEWDSPTDTQYF. The CDR3, as DNA: TGTGCCAGCAGTGAATGGGACAGTCCCACAGATACGCAGTATTTT.

A few counts support this clonotype. This chain connects TRBV6-6 to TRBJ2-5, with 8 bases that match TRBD2. With 5 bases clipped from V and 5 bases from J, the junction kept 7 bases outside the gene matches. The CDR3 contains 14 residues. Per germline, CDR1 MNHNY and CDR2 SVGAGI (reference sequence). The CDR3 spells CASSARTSLETQYF. The CDR3 region has the DNA TGTGCCAGCAGTGCGCGGACTAGCTTGGAGACCCAGTACTTC.

The chain couples TRBV20-1 to TRBJ2-7; 10 bases are a match to TRBD2. Germline V gene sequence: CDR1 DFQATT, CDR2 SNEGSKA (reference sequence). The trim removed 6 bases at V and 5 bases at J, leaving 10 bases unmatched. The CDR3 extends over 14 amino acids. Here the CDR3 reads CSAREGLAGDEQYF. As DNA, the CDR3 is TGCAGTGCCCGGGAGGGGCTAGCGGGAGACGAGCAGTACTTC.

This clonotype was counted only a few times. The chain links TRBV29-1 to TRBJ1-2, with D unclear. This CDR3 is 11 amino acids long. The V gene lost 5 bases and the J gene lost 6 bases, with 10 bases spanning the gap. Germline CDR1 reads SQVTM; CDR2 reads ANQGSEA. CDR3 amino acids: CSVPKPHGYTF. Here the CDR3 DNA reads TGCAGCGTTCCAAAACCTCATGGCTACACCTTC. The variable domain in full, with the rest retrieved from reference TRBV29-1 and TRBJ1-2, is SAVISQKPSRDICQRGTSLTIQCQVDSQVTMMFWYRQQPGQSLTLIATANQGSEATYESGFVIDKFPISRPNLTFSTLTVSNMSPEDSSIYLCSVPKPHGYTFGSGTRLTVV.

This clonotype was counted at least ten times. This sequence joins TRBV5-1 and TRBJ2-3; D is uncertain. Germline V gene lookup returns CDR1 SGHRS and CDR2 YFSETQ. The length of the CDR3 is 16 residues. Trimming left V 1 base short and J 1 base short, with 13 bases between. The CDR3 region has the DNA TGCGCCAGCAGCTTGAGTTTCAGTTTTGGCACAGATACGCAGTATTTT. Encoded protein: CASSLSFSFGTDTQYF. Full variable domain (remainder filled in from reference TRBV5-1 and TRBJ2-3): KAGVTQTPRYLIKTRGQQVTLSCSPISGHRSVSWYQQTPGQGLQFLFEYFSETQRNKGNFPGRFSGRQFSNSRSEMNVSTLELGDSALYLCASSLSFSFGTDTQYFGPGTRLTVL.

The rearrangement joins TRBV4-1 to TRBJ1-4, with 7 nucleotides matching TRBD1. Per germline, CDR1 MGHRA and CDR2 YSYEKL. The CDR3 runs to 16 residues. V trimming: 0 bases; J trimming: 11 bases; junction bases outside the gene matches: 12. The DNA of the CDR3 is TGCGCCAGCAGCCAAGAAAGGGCACCAGGGGGTCGGAAACTGTTTTTT. Translated: CASSQERAPGGRKLFF.

Comment on this clonotype: At one end, the junction sequence differs from germline, possibly due to a read error. This chain joins TRBV12-3 or TRBV12-4 and TRBJ1-5, with unresolved D. The CDR3 covers 19 residues. As DNA, the CDR3 is TGTGCCAGCAGTTTAGAGGCCACAAGGATAATCTATAGCAATGAGCCCCAGCATTTT. Its translation is CASSLEATRIIYSNEPQHF.

This clonotype has more than one count but fewer than ten. The chain has TRBV24-1 and TRBJ1-4, with D possibly matching TRBD1 (5 bases). The length of the CDR3 is 19 residues. Germline-derived CDR1 and CDR2 are KGHDR and SFDVKD. Trimming cost V 0 bases and J 0 bases, with 16 bases left between them. CDR3 coding DNA: TGTGCCACCAGTGATTTGGACTGGGGGAGGAGATCAACTAATGAAAAACTGTTTTTT. Amino acids: CATSDLDWGRRSTNEKLFF.

The gene calls are TRBV7-2 and TRBJ2-7; 14 positions agree with TRBD2. With V trimmed by 5 bases and J by 6 bases, 6 bases remained unmatched. The CDR3 runs 15 residues. The germline gives CDR1 SGHTA, CDR2 FQGNSA. CDR3 sequence reads: CASSDGLAGGSEQYF. In DNA form, the CDR3 reads TGTGCCAGCAGCGACGGACTAGCGGGGGGTTCCGAGCAGTACTTC.

Here the CDR3 reads CASSPQLSSYNEQFF. In nucleotides, the CDR3 is TGTGCCAGCAGCCCCCAACTTAGCTCCTACAATGAGCAGTTCTTC. The V and J genes are TRBV9 and TRBJ2-1; D unclear. Germline CDR1 and CDR2: SGDLS and YYNGEE. V lost 4 bases and J lost 0, with 11 bases in between. CDR3 length: 15 amino acids.

This rearrangement joins TRBV13 to TRBJ1-2; possibly TRBD1 for D (5 bases). V was cut by 5 bases and J by 4 bases, with 20 bases left in between. This CDR3 has 16 residues. Germline V gene data show CDR1 as PRHDT and CDR2 as FYEKMQ (reference sequence). CDR3 sequence (DNA): TGTGCCAGCAGCCTGGGACTGGCCCTGTTGCGCTATGGCTACACCTTC. Translating gives CASSLGLALLRYGYTF. Together with reference TRBV13 and TRBJ1-2, the CDR3 gives the full variable domain: AAGVIQSPRHLIKEKRETATLKCYPIPRHDTVYWYQQGPGQDPQFLISFYEKMQSDKGSIPDRFSAQQFSDYHSELNMSSLELGDSALYFCASSLGLALLRYGYTFGSGTRLTVV.

The sample holds a few counts of this clonotype. CDR3 sequence: CASSLAGQTEAFF. The CDR3 DNA follows: TGTGCCAGCAGTTTGGCCGGGCAGACTGAAGCTTTCTTT. This sequence joins TRBV27 and TRBJ1-1; D not resolved. The V and J ends lost 3 bases and 5 bases respectively, with 10 bases between them. In germline, CDR1 is MNHEY, CDR2 SMNVEV (reference sequence). The CDR3 consists of 13 residues.

There are many counts of this clonotype. V gene TRBV30 combines with J gene TRBJ1-1; the D gene is possibly TRBD1 (5 bases). The germline CDR1 and CDR2 sequences are GTSNPN and SVGIG (reference sequence). V lost 0 bases to trimming and J lost 8 bases, with 10 bases between them. The CDR3 has 12 amino acids. The CDR3 region has the DNA TGTGCCTGGAGTGTTTTACCAGGGGAAGCTTTCTTT. Its protein is CAWSVLPGEAFF. The entire variable domain, with the rest obtained from reference TRBV30 and TRBJ1-1, is as follows: SQTIHQWPATLVQPVGSPLSLECTVEGTSNPNLYWYRQAAGRGLQLLFYSVGIGQISSEVPQNLSASRPQDRQFILSSKKLLLSDSGFYLCAWSVLPGEAFFGQGTRLTVV.

The chain's CDR3 is CASGLWASLGAERNTEAFF. DNA of the CDR3: TGTGCTAGTGGTTTGTGGGCTTCGTTGGGGGCCGAGAGGAACACTGAAGCTTTCTTT. This sequence joins TRBV12-5 and TRBJ1-1; D might be TRBD1 (6 bases). CDR3 length equals 19 residues. With 2 bases removed from V and 1 base from J, the gap between germline ends came to 23 bases. Germline loops: CDR1 LGHNT, CDR2 FRNRAP.

The V call is TRBV7-6, the J call TRBJ1-4, with a tentative D call TRBD1 (6 bases). The V end lost 1 base, the J end lost 6 bases, and 12 bases lay between the germline ends. There are 15 residues in the CDR3. Germline CDR1 SGHVS, CDR2 FNYEAQ. The CDR3 protein is CASSLEAGADEKLFF. For the CDR3, the DNA is TGTGCCAGCAGCTTAGAGGCAGGGGCGGATGAAAAACTGTTTTTT.

Regarding this clonotype: A much larger clone lies one base from this, so it may be a read error. This chain joins TRBV13 and TRBJ2-5; D is unclear. The V gene lost 3 bases and the J gene lost 4 bases, with 18 bases spanning the gap. The CDR3 contains 16 residues. Per germline, CDR1 PRHDT and CDR2 FYEKMQ (reference sequence). The CDR3, as DNA: TGTGCCAGCAGCTTGTCCGCTGTATGGATGGGAGAGACCCAGTACTTC. Its protein is CASSLSAVWMGETQYF.

This chain uses TRBV15 with TRBJ2-1, with 8 bases aligning to TRBD2. CDR3 length equals 18 residues. The ends lost 8 bases at V and 8 bases at J; junction bases unmatched: 23. Looked up from germline, CDR1 is LNHNV and CDR2 is YYDKDF (reference sequence). The CDR3 region has the DNA TGTGCCACCCTTGCCGAGGCCGGGAGGGCCTTAATTGTGGATGAGCAGTTCTTC. Amino acid sequence: CATLAEAGRALIVDEQFF.

Details on this clonotype: A read error is possible here, since a much larger clone lies one base away. CDR3 DNA: TGTGCCAGCGGTTTATTAGGAGAGTACGGGGCCAACGTCCTGACTTTC. Residues: CASGLLGEYGANVLTF. This rearrangement joins TRBV12-3 or TRBV12-4 to TRBJ2-6; D call uncertain. This CDR3 contains 16 residues.

This clonotype was observed many times. The V gene is TRBV6-2 or TRBV6-3, the J gene TRBJ2-3, with 7 bases aligning to TRBD1. Germline V CDR1 and CDR2: MNHEY, SVGEGT. Trimming cost V 6 bases and J 4 bases; bases outside gene matches: 10. The CDR3 extends over 15 amino acids. The CDR3 DNA reads TGTGCCAGCAGCCGACAGGGCCCTAGGGCAGATACGCAGTATTTT. Translation: CASSRQGPRADTQYF.